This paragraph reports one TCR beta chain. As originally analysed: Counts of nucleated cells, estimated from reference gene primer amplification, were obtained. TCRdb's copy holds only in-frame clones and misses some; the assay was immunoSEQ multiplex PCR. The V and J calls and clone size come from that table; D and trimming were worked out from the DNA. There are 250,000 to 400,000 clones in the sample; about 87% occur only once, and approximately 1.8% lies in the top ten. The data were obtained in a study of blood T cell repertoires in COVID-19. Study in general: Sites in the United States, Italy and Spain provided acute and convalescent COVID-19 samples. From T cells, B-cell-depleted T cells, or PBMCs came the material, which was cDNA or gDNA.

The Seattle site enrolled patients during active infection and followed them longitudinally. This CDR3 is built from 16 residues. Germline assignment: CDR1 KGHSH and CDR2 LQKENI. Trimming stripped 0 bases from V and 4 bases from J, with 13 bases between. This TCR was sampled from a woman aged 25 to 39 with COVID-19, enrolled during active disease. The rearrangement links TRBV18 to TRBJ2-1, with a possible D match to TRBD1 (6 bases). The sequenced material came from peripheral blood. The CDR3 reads CASSPPEDSTYNEQFF. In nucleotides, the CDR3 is TGTGCCAGCTCACCACCGGAGGACAGCACATACAATGAGCAGTTCTTC.